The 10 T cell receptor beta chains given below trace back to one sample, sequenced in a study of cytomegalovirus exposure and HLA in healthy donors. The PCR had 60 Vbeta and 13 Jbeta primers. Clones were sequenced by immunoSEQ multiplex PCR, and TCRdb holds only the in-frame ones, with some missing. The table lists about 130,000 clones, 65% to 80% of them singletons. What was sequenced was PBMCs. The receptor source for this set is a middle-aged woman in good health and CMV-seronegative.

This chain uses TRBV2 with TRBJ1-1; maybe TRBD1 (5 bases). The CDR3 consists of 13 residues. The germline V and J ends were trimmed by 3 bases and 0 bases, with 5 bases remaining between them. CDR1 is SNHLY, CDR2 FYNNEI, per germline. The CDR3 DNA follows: TGTGCCAGCAGTGAGACAGTGAACACTGAAGCTTTCTTT. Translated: CASSETVNTEAFF.

The CDR3 spells CASSFLYFGQGAPEAFF. The DNA for the CDR3 is TGTGCCAGCAGTTTTCTGTACTTTGGACAGGGGGCCCCTGAAGCTTTCTTT. This chain connects TRBV28 to TRBJ1-1; 11 bases line up with TRBD1. V lost 3 bases, J lost 6 bases, and 12 bases stayed unmatched. The CDR3 has 17 residues. CDR1 and CDR2 from the germline V gene are MDHEN and SYDVKM.

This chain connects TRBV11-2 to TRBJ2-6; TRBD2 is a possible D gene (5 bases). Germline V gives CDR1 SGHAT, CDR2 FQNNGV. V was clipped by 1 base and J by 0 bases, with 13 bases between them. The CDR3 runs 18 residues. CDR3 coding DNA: TGTGCCAGCAGCTTAGGTGTCGGGATCTTCTCTGGGGCCAACGTCCTGACTTTC. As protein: CASSLGVGIFSGANVLTF.

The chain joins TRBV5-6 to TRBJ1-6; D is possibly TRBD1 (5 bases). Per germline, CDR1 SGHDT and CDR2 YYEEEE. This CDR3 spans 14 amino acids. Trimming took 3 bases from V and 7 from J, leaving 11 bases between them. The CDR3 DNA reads TGTGCCAGCAGCTGGGGGGGGAAGAATTCACCCCTCCACTTT. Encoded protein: CASSWGGKNSPLHF.

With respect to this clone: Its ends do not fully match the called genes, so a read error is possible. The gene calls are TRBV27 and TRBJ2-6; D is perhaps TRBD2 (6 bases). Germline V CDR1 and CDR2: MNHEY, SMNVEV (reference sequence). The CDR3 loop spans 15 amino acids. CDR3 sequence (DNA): TGTGCCAGCAGCTTCGGGTCGGGCGGGGCCAACGGCCTGACTTTC. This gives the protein CASSFGSGGANGLTF.

The DNA of the CDR3 is TGTGCCAGCAGTGAGGGCAGCGGGGCAGATACGCAGTATTTT. This encodes CASSEGSGADTQYF. The chain links TRBV6-1 to TRBJ2-3; 7 nucleotides line up with TRBD2. This CDR3 comprises 14 residues. Germline-derived CDR1 and CDR2 are MNHNS and SASEGT. J lost 4 bases, V lost 3 bases, and 4 bases had no gene match.

This CDR3 is CASSLGDRDKNIQYF. The CDR3, as DNA: TGCGCCAGCAGCTTGGGGGACAGGGATAAAAACATTCAGTACTTC. The chain joins TRBV5-1 to TRBJ2-4, with 9 bases matching TRBD1. CDR3 size: 15 residues. Germline loops: CDR1 SGHRS, CDR2 YFSETQ. V was clipped by 0 bases and J by 4 bases; unmatched bases: 2.

CDR3 bases: TGTGCCAGCAGCGTAGTGGACAGGGACGAGCAGTACTTC. Encoded protein: CASSVVDRDEQYF. The chain carries TRBV9 and TRBJ2-7; 8 nucleotides line up with TRBD1. Germline lookup yields CDR1 SGDLS and CDR2 YYNGEE. The CDR3 is 13 amino acids. V lost 0 bases, J lost 5 bases, and 1 base stayed unmatched.

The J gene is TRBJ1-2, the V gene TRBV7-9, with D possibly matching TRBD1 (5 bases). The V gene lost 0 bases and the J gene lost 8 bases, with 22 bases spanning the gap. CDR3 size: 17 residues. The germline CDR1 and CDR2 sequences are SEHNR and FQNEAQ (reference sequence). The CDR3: CASSLAGAQGLFRGYTF. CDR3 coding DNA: TGTGCCAGCAGCTTAGCAGGGGCTCAGGGCCTATTCCGGGGCTACACCTTC.

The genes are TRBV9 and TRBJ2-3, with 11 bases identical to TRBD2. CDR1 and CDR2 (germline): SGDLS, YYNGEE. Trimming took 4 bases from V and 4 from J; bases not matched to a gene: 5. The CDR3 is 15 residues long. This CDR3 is CASSPLAGGADTQYF. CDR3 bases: TGTGCCAGCAGCCCGCTAGCGGGGGGAGCAGATACGCAGTATTTT.